These T cell receptor beta chains were read from a single sample in a study of blood T cell repertoires in COVID-19. Some clones are missing from TCRdb's copy, which holds only in-frame ones; the method was immunoSEQ multiplex PCR. Altogether some 96,000 clones are present, approximately 90% being singletons, with the ten largest covering 2.1%. The sample was peripheral blood. The receptors here all came from a man aged 50-59 years with active COVID-19. Both conserved end residues are part of each CDR3. Fields, in order: J gene, clone size, V gene, D gene, CDR3 protein, CDR3 DNA. A D gene is named only where the DNA matches it firmly. Not every row has a clone size; where given, it reads once, few, many or a size class.

>TRBJ2-3|-|TRBV6-9|TRBD2
CASRYSGSQTDTQYF
TGTGCCAGCAGGTATAGCGGGAGCCAGACAGATACGCAGTATTTT
>TRBJ2-5|-|TRBV4-1|TRBD1
CASSRVHSGQEQETQYF
TGCGCCAGCAGCCGTGTCCACTCTGGACAGGAACAAGAGACCCAGTACTTC
>TRBJ2-3|-|TRBV5-4|-
CASSLGNPRGTDTQYF
TGTGCCAGCAGCTTGGGCAACCCCAGGGGCACAGATACGCAGTATTTT
>TRBJ2-1|-|TRBV5-4|TRBD1
CASSASGGNNEQFF
TGTGCCAGCTCCGCGTCAGGGGGAAACAATGAGCAGTTCTTC
>TRBJ1-1|-|TRBV21-1|-
CASSKVTDRSNTEAFF
TGTGCCAGCAGCAAAGTAACGGACAGGAGTAACACTGAAGCTTTCTTT
>TRBJ2-3|-|TRBV12-5|TRBD2
CASAPMRGSVQYF
TGTGCTAGTGCCCCTATGCGGGGGAGTGTGCAGTATTTT
>TRBJ2-1|-|TRBV7-8|-
CASSLLSGSSRNEQFF
TGTGCCAGCAGCTTACTCAGCGGCAGCTCTAGGAATGAGCAGTTCTTC
>TRBJ1-1|-|TRBV19|-
CASSINRNTEAFF
TGTGCCAGTAGTATAAACAGGAACACTGAAGCTTTCTTT
>TRBJ2-2|-|TRBV3-1/TRBV3-2|-
CASSQRSTGELFF
TGTGCCAGCAGCCAACGGAGCACCGGGGAGCTGTTTTTT
>TRBJ1-4|-|TRBV6-1|-
CASSDEEGGEKLFF
TGTGCCAGCAGTGATGAGGAAGGAGGAGAAAAACTGTTTTTT
>TRBJ2-4|once|TRBV14|TRBD2
CASSPGGASAGGPKNIQYF
TGTGCCAGCAGCCCCGGGGGGGCTTCAGCGGGGGGACCCAAAAACATTCAGTACTTC